This entry describes one T cell receptor (beta chain). Libraries were prepared by immunoSEQ multiplex PCR; TCRdb keeps only in-frame clonotypes and omits some of them. The repertoire holds about 320,000 clones, with under 90% as singletons. The sample comes from a study of blood T cell repertoires in COVID-19. The wider study: T cells, B-cell-depleted T cells, or PBMCs provided the cDNA or gDNA that served as material.

Germline V gives CDR1 KGHSH, CDR2 LQKENI. Trimming took 4 bases from V and 5 from J, leaving 8 bases between them. The CDR3 runs to 13 residues. J is TRBJ1-4 and V is TRBV18; the D is unclear. Input material: peripheral blood. The source of this sequence is a woman in her 30s with COVID-19, enrolled during active disease. The CDR3 nucleotides read TGTGCCAGCTCACAGACACAAAATGAAAAACTGTTTTTT. Its protein product is CASSQTQNEKLFF.